Below are 24 T cell receptor beta chains sequenced from a single sample in a study of cytomegalovirus exposure and HLA in healthy donors. This PCR relied on a set of 60 Vbeta primers and 13 Jbeta primers. Method: immunoSEQ multiplex PCR; TCRdb's copy keeps in-frame clones and lacks some. The sample records 100,000 to 150,000 clones, around 80% being singletons. Specimen: PBMCs. These receptors were obtained from a man aged 30 to 45 in good health and CMV-seropositive.

V gene TRBV15 combines with J gene TRBJ2-3; D remains ambiguous. Trimming cost V 3 bases and J 4 bases, with 11 bases left between them. The CDR3 loop spans 14 amino acids. Germline lookup yields CDR1 LNHNV and CDR2 YYDKDF (reference sequence). The CDR3 DNA sequence: TGTGCCACCAGCAGCGGCAGGTCGGCAGATACGCAGTATTTT. Its protein is CATSSGRSADTQYF.

The chain links TRBV11-3 to TRBJ2-7, with 8 bases lining up with TRBD1. J lost 3 bases, V lost 4 bases, and 8 bases had no gene match. Germline V gene data show CDR1 as SGHNT and CDR2 as YENEEA. The CDR3 consists of 15 residues. CDR3 region: CASSSGQGYDYEQYF. For the CDR3, the DNA is TGTGCCAGCAGCTCCGGACAGGGATACGACTACGAGCAGTACTTC.

V usage is TRBV7-6 and J usage is TRBJ2-5; D is possibly TRBD2 (6 bases). V lost 5 bases to trimming and J lost 5 bases, with 12 bases between them. Germline V gene data show CDR1 as SGHVS and CDR2 as FNYEAQ. The CDR3 contains 13 residues. The chain's CDR3 is CASSRRLEETQYF. The CDR3 nucleotides are TGTGCCAGCAGCCGTCGACTAGAGGAGACCCAGTACTTC. Full variable domain (missing parts from reference TRBV7-6 and TRBJ2-5): GAGVSQSPRYKVTKRGQDVALRCDPISGHVSLYWYRQALGQGPEFLTYFNYEAQQDKSGLPNDRFSAERPEGSISTLTIQRTEQRDSAMYRCASSRRLEETQYFGPGTRLLVL.

The V call is TRBV29-1, the J call TRBJ2-2; D ambiguous. Germline V lookup: CDR1 SQVTM, CDR2 ANQGSEA. The CDR3 has 11 amino acids. Between the trimmed V and J ends, which lost 4 bases and 5 bases, there was a span of 5 bases. CDR3 in DNA: TGCAGCGTTGTCGGGACCGGGGAGCTGTTTTTT. Its protein is CSVVGTGELFF.

The J gene is TRBJ1-1, the V gene TRBV5-4; maybe TRBD1 (5 bases). Germline V gene data show CDR1 as SGHNT and CDR2 as YYREEE (reference sequence). Trimming pared 4 bases from V and 7 bases from J, leaving 8 bases between. CDR3 length equals 11 residues. As DNA, the CDR3 is TGTGCCAGCAGCCATGACAGTGAAGCTTTCTTT. This gives the protein CASSHDSEAFF.

The chain combines TRBV6-5 with TRBJ2-5; tentative D call: TRBD1 (5 bases). The J call could be wrong; TRBJ2-7 is a better fit for the DNA end. This CDR3 region has 13 residues. Germline V gene sequence: CDR1 MNHEY, CDR2 SVGAGI. The CDR3 DNA sequence: TGTGCCAGCAGTTACAACAGGATATACGAGCAGTACTTC. The encoded protein is CASSYNRIYEQYF.

The chain uses TRBV27 and TRBJ2-1; 10 bases agree with TRBD1. Germline-derived CDR1 and CDR2 are MNHEY and SMNVEV (reference sequence). J gave up 6 bases and V 5 bases, and 7 bases lay outside the gene matches. The CDR3 consists of 15 residues. CDR3 nucleotide sequence: TGTGCCAGCAGTCCGGGTGGGACAGGGGTCAATGAGCAGTTCTTC. This encodes CASSPGGTGVNEQFF.

V and J are TRBV29-1 and TRBJ2-7; 9 nucleotides line up with TRBD1. The germline V gene encodes CDR1 SQVTM and CDR2 ANQGSEA. The CDR3 contains 13 residues. CDR3 nucleotides: TGCGCGCTCGTGGAGACAGGGGGTTACGAGCAGTACTTC. Translated, it gives CALVETGGYEQYF.

The chain links TRBV7-6 to TRBJ2-3; TRBD2 aligns across 7 bases. With V trimmed by 5 bases and J by 0 bases, 14 bases remained unmatched. CDR1 and CDR2 (germline): SGHVS, FNYEAQ. The CDR3 is 18 amino acids. CDR3 loop: CASSLLVGRSTSTDTQYF. CDR3 DNA: TGTGCCAGCAGCCTACTGGTCGGGAGGTCCACTAGCACAGATACGCAGTATTTT.

This clone appeared once. At one of its ends the junction is not consistent with the germline gene, which may arise from a read error. The rearrangement links TRBV19 to TRBJ1-2; D may be TRBD1 (5 bases). Germline CDR1 LNHDA, CDR2 SQIVND (reference sequence). The CDR3 consists of 18 residues. The CDR3: CASSMRGAPEPRNYGYTF. CDR3 DNA sequence: TGTGCCAGCAGTATGCGTGGGGCTCCCGAACCGAGAAATTATGGCTACACCTTC.

The gene calls are TRBV4-2 and TRBJ1-4; 7 positions agree with TRBD1. This CDR3 has 19 residues. The germline gives CDR1 LGHNA, CDR2 YNFKEQ. J was trimmed by 2 bases and V by 4 bases; bases with no gene match: 16. Here the CDR3 reads CASSLNRGGVSTTNEKLFF. The CDR3 DNA reads as TGTGCCAGCAGCCTGAATCGAGGGGGCGTCTCGACCACTAATGAAAAACTGTTTTTT.

The table lists this clone with a few counts. This chain connects TRBV5-1 to TRBJ2-3, with D unresolved. Trimming stripped 0 bases from V and 1 base from J, with 9 bases between. This CDR3 contains 15 residues. CDR1 is SGHRS and CDR2 is YFSETQ in the germline V gene. CDR3 sequence (DNA): TGCGCCAGCAGCTTGGAAGACTTCCGCACAGATACGCAGTATTTT. Encoded protein: CASSLEDFRTDTQYF.

The gene calls are TRBV6-5 and TRBJ2-3, with D perhaps TRBD1 (5 bases). Germline CDR1 MNHEY, CDR2 SVGAGI. This CDR3 region has 15 residues. V shed 2 bases and J shed 6 bases, with 15 bases lying between them. CDR3 sequence (DNA): TGTGCCAGCAGTTACATGGTAGGGGCCCCTGATACGCAGTATTTT. Residues: CASSYMVGAPDTQYF.

The J gene is TRBJ2-3, the V gene TRBV28; a weak D match, TRBD2 (7 bases). The V gene lost 6 bases and the J gene lost 2 bases, with 18 bases spanning the gap. Germline V gene data show CDR1 as MDHEN and CDR2 as SYDVKM. The CDR3 runs 16 residues. As DNA, the CDR3 is TGTGCCAGCAGCACGCCGGGCCGGGGGGCCACAGATACGCAGTATTTT. Amino acid sequence: CASSTPGRGATDTQYF.

The CDR3 sequence is CASSFSPSSYNEQFF. The CDR3 coding sequence is TGTGCCAGCAGCTTTTCCCCGAGCTCCTACAATGAGCAGTTCTTC. The chain links TRBV5-5 to TRBJ2-1; D unclear. Germline assignment: CDR1 SGHKS and CDR2 YYEKEE (reference sequence). V dropped 2 bases and J dropped 0 bases, with 9 bases sitting between them. This CDR3 has 15 amino acids.

The chain recombines TRBV2 with TRBJ2-3; tentatively, D is TRBD2 (5 bases). Germline CDR1 reads SNHLY; CDR2 reads FYNNEI. The CDR3 has 17 amino acids. Trimming pared 6 bases from V and 1 base from J, leaving 20 bases between. CDR3 nucleotides: TGTGCCAGCAGGAGGGAATCGGACCCCGGCGGCACAGATACGCAGTATTTT. Protein sequence: CASRRESDPGGTDTQYF.

CDR3 region: CASSLTDRNTEAFF. For the CDR3, the DNA is TGTGCCAGCAGTCTCACGGACAGGAACACTGAAGCTTTCTTT. The gene calls are TRBV6-6 and TRBJ1-1, with a tentative D call TRBD1 (6 bases). The CDR3 extends over 14 amino acids. V was cut by 5 bases and J by 1 base, with 11 bases left in between. In germline, CDR1 is MNHNY, CDR2 SVGAGI (reference sequence).

This clone has a handful of counts. The chain recombines TRBV7-8 with TRBJ1-2; D remains unclear. Germline CDR1 and CDR2: SGHVS and FQNEAQ. The length of the CDR3 is 13 residues. V gave up 3 bases and J gave up 4 bases, with 9 bases separating them. The CDR3 DNA reads as TGTGCCAGCAGCTTGCCGGGTGGCTATGGCTACACCTTC. Encoded protein: CASSLPGGYGYTF.

The V and J genes are TRBV6-6 and TRBJ2-7; 8 bases line up with TRBD1. The CDR3 consists of 13 residues. Germline CDR1 MNHNY, CDR2 SVGAGI (reference sequence). J gave up 6 bases and V 4 bases, and 5 bases lay outside the gene matches. The CDR3 DNA sequence: TGTGCCAGCAGTTTCAACGGACAGGGCGAGCAGTACTTC. Its translation is CASSFNGQGEQYF.

The chain has TRBV7-9 and TRBJ1-4; D is unclear. The CDR3 spans 18 residues. The germline V gene has CDR1 SEHNR and CDR2 FQNEAQ (reference sequence). V lost 5 bases to trimming and J lost 3 bases, with 22 bases between them. The CDR3 bases are TGTGCCAGCAGCCCCCCGAACGGAGGACTCTCCGCTAATGAAAAACTGTTTTTT. It encodes CASSPPNGGLSANEKLFF.

The table lists this clone with a few counts. This chain joins TRBV27 and TRBJ1-5; D gene uncertain. Germline values: CDR1 MNHEY, CDR2 SMNVEV (reference sequence). The CDR3 sequence is 15 residues long. Between the trimmed V and J ends, which lost 2 bases and 0 bases, there was a span of 8 bases. CDR3 sequence: CASSLGSNSNQPQHF. The CDR3, as DNA: TGTGCCAGCAGTTTAGGTTCTAATAGCAATCAGCCCCAGCATTTT.

In this sample, this clone turned up a few times. This chain links TRBV13 with TRBJ2-1, with 13 positions matching TRBD2. The CDR3 covers 16 residues. V gave up 6 bases and J gave up 1 base; unmatched junction bases: 3. Germline V CDR1 and CDR2: PRHDT, FYEKMQ (reference sequence). The CDR3 nucleotides read TGTGCCAGCAGGGGACTAGCGGGATTGTCCTACAATGAGCAGTTCTTC. Amino acids: CASRGLAGLSYNEQFF.

V and J are TRBV29-1 and TRBJ2-5, with a possible D match to TRBD2 (5 bases). Trimming stripped 7 bases from V and 4 bases from J, with 13 bases between. The germline V gene encodes CDR1 SQVTM and CDR2 ANQGSEA. CDR3 length: 12 amino acids. Here the CDR3 reads CSDLGRGETQYF. Written as DNA, the CDR3 is TGCAGCGACCTCGGCCGGGGAGAGACCCAGTACTTC.

The chain joins TRBV6-6 to TRBJ1-1; no firm D call. CDR1 and CDR2 (germline): MNHNY, SVGAGI (reference sequence). Trimming stripped 4 bases from V and 4 bases from J, with 10 bases between. CDR3 length equals 13 residues. CDR3 DNA sequence: TGTGCCAGCAGTTCTAAGCGGGGCACTGAAGCTTTCTTT. The encoded protein is CASSSKRGTEAFF.